Presented here are 8 T cell receptor beta chains from one specimen sequenced in a study of breast tumors, draining lymph nodes, adjacent tissues. Breast cancer patients provided tissue from their axillary draining lymph nodes. Using its own MiXCR run on the multiplex PCR reads, TCRdb lists one record per CDR3 protein. The sample carries approximately 130,000 distinct CDR3 sequences, about 22% recorded once. Sequenced sample: axillary lymph node tissue. The receptors were sampled from a female donor with breast cancer. Some clones in this sample may be carry-over from other donors' samples.

In regard to this clonotype: Just one base apart from a much larger clone, this may be a read error. This sequence joins TRBV6-1 and TRBJ2-3, with TRBD1 matching 9 bases. The CDR3 contains 15 residues. Per the germline V gene, CDR1 is MNHNS and CDR2 is SASEGT. In DNA, the CDR3 is TGTGCCGGCAGCGGGGACAGGGTTCGTACAGATACGCAGTATTTT. Translated: CAGSGDRVRTDTQYF.

The chain carries TRBV10-3 and TRBJ1-1, with D possibly being TRBD1 (6 bases). With 6 bases removed from V and 1 base from J, the gap between germline ends came to 9 bases. Germline CDR1 and CDR2: ENHRY and SYGVKD. The CDR3 sequence is 13 residues long. CDR3 nucleotides: TGTGCCATCAGCGGGACATCGAACACTGAAGCTTTCTTT. It yields the protein CAISGTSNTEAFF.

The chain has TRBV20-1 and TRBJ1-2; D uncertain. Germline V gives CDR1 DFQATT, CDR2 SNEGSKA (reference sequence). The CDR3 has 14 residues. V lost 2 bases to trimming and J lost 6 bases, with 16 bases between them. CDR3 residues: CSARKEGVSDGYTF. The CDR3 nucleotides are TGCAGTGCTAGAAAAGAGGGCGTTTCAGATGGCTACACCTTC.

This clonotype was seen only once. A much larger clone is a single base away; this may be a read error. The chain employs TRBV28 and TRBJ2-7, with D unresolved. The CDR3 is 13 residues long. Trimming removed 5 bases from V and 4 bases from J, with 12 bases in between. CDR1 and CDR2 (germline): MDHEN, SYDVKM. CDR3 in DNA: TGTGCCAGCAGTCCCCTTCCGCAATACGAGCAGTACTTC. Translating gives CASSPLPQYEQYF.

In this sample, this clonotype turned up many times. The V call is TRBV9, the J call TRBJ2-2; 11 nucleotides line up with TRBD2. The length of the CDR3 is 15 residues. The ends lost 1 base at V and 7 bases at J; junction bases unmatched: 3. The germline V gene encodes CDR1 SGDLS and CDR2 YYNGEE. CDR3 protein: CASSVLAGGVGELFF. CDR3 coding DNA: TGTGCCAGCAGCGTACTAGCGGGAGGAGTCGGGGAGCTGTTTTTT.

This clonotype was seen many times. The rearrangement uses TRBV20-1 and TRBJ2-5; 10 positions match TRBD2. The junction had 13 bases not matched to a gene; V was cut back by 3 bases and J by 6 bases. Looked up from germline, CDR1 is DFQATT and CDR2 is SNEGSKA (reference sequence). This CDR3 spans 16 amino acids. This CDR3 is CSASFLLAGYPQTQYF. The CDR3 DNA follows: TGCAGTGCTAGCTTTCTACTAGCGGGATATCCCCAGACCCAGTACTTC.

This clonotype appeared many times. This chain uses TRBV20-1 with TRBJ2-1, with unresolved D. This CDR3 is built from 13 residues. Trimming pared 0 bases from V and 7 bases from J, leaving 10 bases between. CDR1 and CDR2 (germline): DFQATT, SNEGSKA (reference sequence). The DNA of the CDR3 is TGCAGTGCTAGAGATGGCTCGCGAAATGAGCAGTTCTTC. Translation gives CSARDGSRNEQFF.

This clonotype was counted ten times or more. The V call is TRBV2, the J call TRBJ1-5; D not resolved. Between the trimmed V and J ends, which lost 3 bases and 2 bases, there was a span of 8 bases. CDR3 length: 14 residues. The germline V gene encodes CDR1 SNHLY and CDR2 FYNNEI. The CDR3 DNA sequence: TGTGCCAGCAGTGACGGGAGAGGCAATCAGCCCCAGCATTTT. It encodes CASSDGRGNQPQHF.